The 14 T cell receptor beta chains in this list originate from one sample, sequenced in a study of blood T cell repertoires in COVID-19. Sequenced by immunoSEQ multiplex PCR; TCRdb stores in-frame clones only, minus some. The sample holds 150,000 to 200,000 clones, roughly 90% seen once. Sample: peripheral blood. These receptors were obtained from a woman aged 55-70 years who had recovered from COVID-19.

The chain has TRBV5-5 and TRBJ2-1; 7 bases agree with TRBD2. The CDR3 runs to 17 residues. The trim removed 0 bases at V and 6 bases at J, leaving 12 bases unmatched. The germline gives CDR1 SGHKS, CDR2 YYEKEE (reference sequence). CDR3 sequence (DNA): TGTGCCAGCAGCTTGGGTAGTCAACTAGCGAGAGCCAATGAGCAGTTCTTC. Protein sequence: CASSLGSQLARANEQFF. The full variable domain, in which reference TRBV5-5 and TRBJ2-1 provide the parts outside the CDR3, is DAGVTQSPTHLIKTRGQQVTLRCSPISGHKSVSWYQQVLGQGPQFIFQYYEKEERGRGNFPDRFSARQFPNYSSELNVNALLLGDSALYLCASSLGSQLARANEQFFGPGTRLTVL.

The rearrangement links TRBV30 to TRBJ1-3, with D unclear. Germline values: CDR1 GTSNPN, CDR2 SVGIG (reference sequence). The V end lost 1 base, the J end lost 8 bases, and 15 bases lay between the germline ends. The CDR3 loop spans 14 amino acids. The CDR3 sequence is CAWSARPRRDTIYF. The CDR3 DNA follows: TGTGCCTGGAGTGCTCGTCCCCGCCGGGACACCATATATTTT.

A note on this clone: At one end, the junction sequence differs from germline, possibly due to a read error. The chain joins TRBV7-7 to TRBJ2-5; D might be TRBD2 (5 bases). The CDR3 spans 15 residues. Germline CDR1 is SSHAT and CDR2 is FNYEAQ (reference sequence). CDR3 bases: TGTGCTAGCAGCCGGGATGGAGGAGCGCGAGAGACCCAGTACTTC. Amino acid sequence: CASSRDGGARETQYF.

V and J are TRBV10-3 and TRBJ2-2; 7 nucleotides agree with TRBD1. The J segment lost 1 base and the V segment lost 7 bases, leaving 3 bases of the junction unmatched. CDR1 is ENHRY, CDR2 SYGVKD, per germline. This CDR3 has 14 residues. The CDR3 loop is CAINHRGNTGELFF. The CDR3 DNA reads as TGTGCCATCAACCACAGGGGGAACACCGGGGAGCTGTTTTTT.

The table lists this clone with a few counts. The identical CDR3 is also encoded by other nucleotide sequences in the sample. The V and J genes are TRBV6-5 and TRBJ1-5; TRBD1 matches at 7 bases. The trim removed 5 bases at V and 3 bases at J, leaving 4 bases unmatched. The CDR3 has 14 residues. Germline assignment: CDR1 MNHEY and CDR2 SVGAGI. CDR3 in DNA: TGTGCCAGCAGTCCTACAGGGGCCAATCAGCCCCAGCATTTT. This codes for CASSPTGANQPQHF.

This clone showed up just once. V gene TRBV7-8 combines with J gene TRBJ2-5, with D possibly being TRBD1 (5 bases). V shed 1 base and J shed 5 bases, with 8 bases lying between them. Germline values: CDR1 SGHVS, CDR2 FQNEAQ. CDR3 length: 13 amino acids. In DNA, the CDR3 is TGTGCCAGCAGCTTAGGCAGGGATGAGACCCAGTACTTC. This codes for CASSLGRDETQYF.

The chain employs TRBV23-1 and TRBJ1-1; 9 positions match TRBD1. TRBV23-1 is classed as an ORF, of uncertain function. The J segment lost 6 bases and the V segment lost 3 bases, leaving 5 bases of the junction unmatched. CDR3 length: 14 residues. The DNA for the CDR3 is TGCGCCAGCAGTCAGGGACAGGGAGGAGCTGAAGCTTTCTTT. Protein sequence: CASSQGQGGAEAFF.

The V gene is TRBV5-4, the J gene TRBJ2-3; D might be TRBD2 (6 bases). This CDR3 spans 15 amino acids. Germline CDR1 reads SGHNT; CDR2 reads YYREEE (reference sequence). V dropped 6 bases and J dropped 1 base, with 15 bases sitting between them. The CDR3 loop is CASTWGVAGTDTQYF. DNA for the CDR3: TGTGCCAGCACTTGGGGGGTAGCGGGCACAGATACGCAGTATTTT.

The chain recombines TRBV6-5 with TRBJ2-7; 9 bases map to TRBD1. V trimming: 6 bases; J trimming: 4 bases; junction bases outside the gene matches: 10. Germline-derived CDR1 and CDR2 are MNHEY and SVGAGI. The CDR3 is 15 residues long. CDR3 sequence (DNA): TGTGCCAGCAGCCTGGGTACGGACAGGGGATACGAGCAGTACTTC. Translating gives CASSLGTDRGYEQYF.

The J gene is TRBJ1-2, the V gene TRBV29-1, with D possibly matching TRBD1 (5 bases). In germline, CDR1 is SQVTM, CDR2 ANQGSEA. The CDR3 has 13 amino acids. The CDR3 reads CRPERQTNYGYTF. The CDR3 nucleotides are TGCCGCCCCGAGCGACAGACTAACTATGGCTACACCTTC.

This clone is a singleton in its sample. The chain recombines TRBV5-1 with TRBJ1-6, with D possibly matching TRBD1 (5 bases). The V end was cut by 3 bases, the J end by 7 bases, with 11 bases between. This CDR3 is built from 14 residues. Germline CDR1 is SGHRS and CDR2 is YFSETQ. This CDR3 is CASSSRQGNSPLHF. As DNA, the CDR3 is TGCGCCAGCAGCTCCCGGCAGGGAAATTCACCCCTCCACTTT.

The chain recombines TRBV28 with TRBJ2-7, with D possibly TRBD1 on 6 matching bases. Trimming stripped 3 bases from V and 2 bases from J, with 8 bases between. The V gene's germline CDR1 is MDHEN and CDR2 SYDVKM. This CDR3 contains 13 residues. The DNA for the CDR3 is TGTGCCAGCAGTTTTCAGGGGCCCTACGAGCAGTACTTC. Translating it yields CASSFQGPYEQYF.

This sequence joins TRBV25-1 and TRBJ2-5, with 8 bases matching TRBD2. The CDR3 runs to 15 residues. CDR1 is MGHDK, CDR2 SYGVNS, per germline. After removal of 3 bases from V and 4 bases from J, the junction contained 7 bases not matched to a gene. The chain's CDR3 is CASSEGGGLGETQYF. CDR3 nucleotides: TGTGCCAGCAGTGAGGGGGGGGGACTAGGAGAGACCCAGTACTTC. Looking up the rest from reference TRBV25-1 and TRBJ2-5 gives the full variable domain: EADIYQTPRYLVIGTGKKITLECSQTMGHDKMYWYQQDPGMELHLIHYSYGVNSTEKGDLSSESTVSRIRTEHFPLTLESARPSHTSQYLCASSEGGGLGETQYFGPGTRLLVL.

The rearrangement uses TRBV12-3 or TRBV12-4 and TRBJ1-2, with a tentative D call TRBD1 (5 bases). Between the trimmed V and J ends, which lost 7 bases and 8 bases, there was a span of 14 bases. The CDR3 contains 12 residues. CDR3 sequence (DNA): TGTGCCAGCACCTCAGGGACTGAGGGCTACACCTTC. This codes for CASTSGTEGYTF.